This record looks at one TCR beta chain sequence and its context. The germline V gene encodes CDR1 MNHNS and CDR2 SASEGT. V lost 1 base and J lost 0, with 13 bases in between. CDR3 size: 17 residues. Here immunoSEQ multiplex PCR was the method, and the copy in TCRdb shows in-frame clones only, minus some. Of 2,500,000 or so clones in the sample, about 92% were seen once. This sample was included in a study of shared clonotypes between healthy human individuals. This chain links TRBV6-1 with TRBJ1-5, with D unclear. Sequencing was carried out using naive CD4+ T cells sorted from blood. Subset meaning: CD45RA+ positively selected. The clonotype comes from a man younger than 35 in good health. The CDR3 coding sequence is TGTGCCAGCAGTGAAGGGGTCAGCACTACTAGCAATCAGCCCCAGCATTTT. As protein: CASSEGVSTTSNQPQHF.